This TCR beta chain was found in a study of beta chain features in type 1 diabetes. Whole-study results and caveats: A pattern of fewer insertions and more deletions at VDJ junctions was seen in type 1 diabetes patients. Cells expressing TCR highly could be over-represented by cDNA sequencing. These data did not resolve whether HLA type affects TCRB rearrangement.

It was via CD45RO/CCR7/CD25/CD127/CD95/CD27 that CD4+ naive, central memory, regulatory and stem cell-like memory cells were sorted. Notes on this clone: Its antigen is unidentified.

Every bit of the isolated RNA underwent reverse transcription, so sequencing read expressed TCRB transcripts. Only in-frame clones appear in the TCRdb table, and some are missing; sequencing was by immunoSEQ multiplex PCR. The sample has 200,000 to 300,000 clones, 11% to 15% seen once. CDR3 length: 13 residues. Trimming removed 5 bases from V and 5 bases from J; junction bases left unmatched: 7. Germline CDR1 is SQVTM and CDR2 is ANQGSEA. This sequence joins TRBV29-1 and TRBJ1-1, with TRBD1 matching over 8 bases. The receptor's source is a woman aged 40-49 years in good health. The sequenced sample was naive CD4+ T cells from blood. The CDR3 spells CSVFTGGRTEAFF. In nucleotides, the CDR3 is TGCAGCGTTTTTACAGGGGGACGAACTGAAGCTTTCTTT.